The T cell receptor (beta chain) under discussion was sequenced for a study of T cells in Graves' hyperthyroidism and ophthalmopathy. Background on the study: Peripheral blood collection took place at initial diagnosis, before any treatment.

Losses at the gene ends were 0 bases for V and 5 bases for J; bases not matched to a gene: 9. CDR3 length equals 17 residues. Per the germline V gene, CDR1 is MNHNS and CDR2 is SASEGT. This clonotype was counted ten times or more. Amplified TCR beta CDR3 regions derived from RNA transcripts. The HTBI primer set drove a first-round RT-PCR of the TCR CDR3. In TCRdb, the multiplex PCR reads were re-called with MiXCR into one record per CDR3 protein. The table records about 570,000 distinct CDR3 sequences, 12% to 15% of them present only once. This sequence originates from a woman between 40 and 50 years old with Graves' hyperthyroidism. The V call is TRBV6-1, the J call TRBJ1-1; 10 bases line up with TRBD1. Sequenced: blood. The CDR3 DNA follows: TGTGCCAGCAGTGAAGCGAGCGGGACAGGGGTTCTAACTGAAGCTTTCTTT. Its translation: CASSEASGTGVLTEAFF.